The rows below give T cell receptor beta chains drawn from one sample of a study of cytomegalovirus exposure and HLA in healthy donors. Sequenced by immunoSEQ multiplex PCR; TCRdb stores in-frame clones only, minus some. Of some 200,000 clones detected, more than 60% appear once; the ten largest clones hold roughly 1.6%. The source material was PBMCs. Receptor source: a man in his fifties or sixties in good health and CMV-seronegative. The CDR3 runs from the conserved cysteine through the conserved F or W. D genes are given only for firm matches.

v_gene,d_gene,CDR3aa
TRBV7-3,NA,CASSLSGTGELFF
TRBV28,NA,CASSLVQNYGYTF
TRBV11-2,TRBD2,CASSLASGATDTQYF
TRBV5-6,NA,CASDLGHELYNEQFF
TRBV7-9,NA,CASSTDRDIGYEQYF
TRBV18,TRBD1,CASSPGTDAPQHF
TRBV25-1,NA,CASSLSRGSTDTQYF
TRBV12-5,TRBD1,CASGLEGQGYNEQFF
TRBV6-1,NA,CASSDAGGPNTEAFF
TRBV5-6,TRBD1,CASSRGQALYNEQFF
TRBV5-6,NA,CASSLVAKYYGYTF
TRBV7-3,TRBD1,CASSFTGGGNYGYTF
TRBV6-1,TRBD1,CASSTGGGTEAFF
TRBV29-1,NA,CSVSNNEQFF
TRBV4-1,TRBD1,CASSWTGDADTQYF
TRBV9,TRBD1,CASSVEGQGVRQYF
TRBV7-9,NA,CASSPREVTQYF
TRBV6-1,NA,CALRRGDYGYTF
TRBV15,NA,CATSMNRRNEQFF
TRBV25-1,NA,CASSEYRASYEQYF
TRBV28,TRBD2,CASSRGGGSNTGELFF
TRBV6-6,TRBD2,CASSSSGGGPQYTQYF
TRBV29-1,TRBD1,CSARGQTYEQYF
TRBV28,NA,CASSSFGVGDTQYF
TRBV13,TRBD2,CASRTSGRWSTDTQYF
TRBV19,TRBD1,CATRTGGSVNTEAFF
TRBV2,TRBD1,CASSQTGQGSPEAFF
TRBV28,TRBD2,CASTGAGAGANVLTF
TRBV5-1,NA,CASSRDQGSYEQYF
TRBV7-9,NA,CASSSAGSGANVLTF
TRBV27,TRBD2,CANSLGLAYGELFF
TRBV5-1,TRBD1,CASSPDGTAPYEQYF
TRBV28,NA,CASSLSGGPVSYEQYF
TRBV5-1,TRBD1,CASSLGQGPEAFF
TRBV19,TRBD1,CATRDRGSTDTQYF
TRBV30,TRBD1,CAWTAGGRETQYF
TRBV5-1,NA,CASSFFQGTEAFF
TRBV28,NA,CASFNPGEYYGYTF
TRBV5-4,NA,CASSPWNRDTGELFF
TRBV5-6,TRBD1,CASSGTGGGETQYF
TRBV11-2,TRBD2,CASSLGTRRHEQFF
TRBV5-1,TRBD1,CASSWDREETQYF
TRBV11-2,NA,CASSLGAPYEQYF
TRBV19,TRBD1,CASSPGQGRLNTEAFF
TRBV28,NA,CASSLGEVSSYEQYF
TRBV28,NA,CASSSRGPGEQYF
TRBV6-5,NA,CASSYSAQGPYGYTF
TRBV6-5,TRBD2,CASSYAGGPNTGELFF
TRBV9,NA,CASSVEAGSGNTIYF
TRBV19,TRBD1,CASSAIGQDYGYTF
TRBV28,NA,CASSLGLQAGDQPQHF
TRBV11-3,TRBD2,CASSLELGLAGEPETQYF
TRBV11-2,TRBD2,CASSSEGREGREQYF
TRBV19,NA,CASSISAGPHEQYF